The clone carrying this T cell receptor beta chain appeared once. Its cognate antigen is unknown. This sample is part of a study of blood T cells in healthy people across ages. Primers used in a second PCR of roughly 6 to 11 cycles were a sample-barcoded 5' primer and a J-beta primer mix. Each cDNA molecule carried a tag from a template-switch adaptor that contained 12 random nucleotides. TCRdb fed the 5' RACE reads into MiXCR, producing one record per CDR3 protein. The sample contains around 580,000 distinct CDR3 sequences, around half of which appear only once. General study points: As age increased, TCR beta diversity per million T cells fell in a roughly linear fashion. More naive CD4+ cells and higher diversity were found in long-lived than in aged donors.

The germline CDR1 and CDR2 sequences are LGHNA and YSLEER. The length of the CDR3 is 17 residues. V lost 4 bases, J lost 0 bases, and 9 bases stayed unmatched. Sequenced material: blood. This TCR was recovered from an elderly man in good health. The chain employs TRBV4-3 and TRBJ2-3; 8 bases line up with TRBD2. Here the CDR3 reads CASSPVKTSASTDTQYF. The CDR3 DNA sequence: TGCGCCAGCAGCCCAGTAAAGACTAGCGCTAGCACAGATACGCAGTATTTT.